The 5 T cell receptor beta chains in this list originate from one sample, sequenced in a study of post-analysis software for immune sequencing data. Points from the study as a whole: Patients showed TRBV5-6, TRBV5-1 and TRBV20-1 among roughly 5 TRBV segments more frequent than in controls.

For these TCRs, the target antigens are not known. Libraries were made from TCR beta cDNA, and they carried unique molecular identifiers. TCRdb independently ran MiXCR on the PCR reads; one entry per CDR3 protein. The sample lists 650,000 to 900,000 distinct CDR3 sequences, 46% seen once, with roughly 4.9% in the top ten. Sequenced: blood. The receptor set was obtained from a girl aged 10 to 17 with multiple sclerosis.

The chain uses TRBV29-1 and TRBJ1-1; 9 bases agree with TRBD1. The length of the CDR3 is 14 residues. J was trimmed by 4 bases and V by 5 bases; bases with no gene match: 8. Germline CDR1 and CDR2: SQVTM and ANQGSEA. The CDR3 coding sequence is TGCAGCGTTCTTTCGACAGGGGGGAGCACTGAAGCTTTCTTT. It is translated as CSVLSTGGSTEAFF.

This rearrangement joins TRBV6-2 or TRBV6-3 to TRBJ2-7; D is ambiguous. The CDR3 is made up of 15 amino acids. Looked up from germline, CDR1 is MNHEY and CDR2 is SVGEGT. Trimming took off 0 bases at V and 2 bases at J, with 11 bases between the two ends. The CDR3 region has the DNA TGTGCCAGCAGTTACTCGAATGGGGATCCCTACGAGCAGTACTTC. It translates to CASSYSNGDPYEQYF.

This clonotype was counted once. CDR3 nucleotide sequence: TGTGCCATCGGGACAGACAATCAGCCCCAGCATTTT. Encoded protein: CAIGTDNQPQHF. The chain combines TRBV10-3 with TRBJ1-5; TRBD1 matches at 7 bases. The CDR3 covers 12 residues. V lost 8 bases to trimming and J lost 3 bases; unmatched junction nucleotides: 1. The germline gives CDR1 ENHRY, CDR2 SYGVKD.

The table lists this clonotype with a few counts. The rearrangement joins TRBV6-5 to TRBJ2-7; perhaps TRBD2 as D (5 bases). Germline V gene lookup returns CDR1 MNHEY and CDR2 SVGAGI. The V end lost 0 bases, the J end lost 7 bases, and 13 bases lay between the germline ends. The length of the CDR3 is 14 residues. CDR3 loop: CASSYSRGIGEQYF. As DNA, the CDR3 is TGTGCCAGCAGTTACTCGAGAGGGATCGGTGAGCAGTACTTC.

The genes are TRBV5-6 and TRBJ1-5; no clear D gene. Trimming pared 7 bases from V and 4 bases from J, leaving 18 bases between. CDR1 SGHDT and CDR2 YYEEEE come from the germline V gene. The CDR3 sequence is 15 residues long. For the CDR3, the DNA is TGTGCCAGCTCCTTAGGTCCCGAGGAGAATCAGCCCCAGCATTTT. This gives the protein CASSLGPEENQPQHF.